Shown below are 13 T cell receptor beta chains from a single sample sequenced in a study of OX40 agonist ivuxolimab in advanced cancers. Only in-frame clones appear in the TCRdb table, and some are missing; sequencing was by immunoSEQ multiplex PCR. The data contain about 79,000 clones, roughly 90% of them singletons. The specimen was CD4+ or CD8+ T cells sorted from blood, collected in a trial of the OX40 agonist ivuxolimab. Receptors originate from an adult with an advanced solid tumor such as melanoma, head and neck, liver or kidney cancer.

The chain combines TRBV15 with TRBJ2-7; 8 nucleotides match TRBD1. The CDR3 has 14 residues. From germline, CDR1 is LNHNV and CDR2 YYDKDF (reference sequence). Unmatched junction bases numbered 7, after V lost 5 bases and J lost 4 bases. Written as DNA, the CDR3 is TGTGCCACCAGCCTGACAGGGGAAAGTTACGAGCAGTACTTC. This codes for CATSLTGESYEQYF.

This sequence joins TRBV6-1 and TRBJ2-3; D might be TRBD1 (6 bases). The germline gives CDR1 MNHNS, CDR2 SASEGT. Trimming took off 5 bases at V and 3 bases at J, with 15 bases between the two ends. The CDR3 extends over 15 amino acids. The CDR3 reads CASSWVRGTTDTQYF. CDR3 coding DNA: TGTGCCAGCAGTTGGGTCAGGGGCACTACAGATACGCAGTATTTT.

The chain uses TRBV6-6 and TRBJ2-3; 7 bases agree with TRBD2. V was clipped by 5 bases and J by 0 bases; unmatched bases: 8. This CDR3 is 16 amino acids long. The V gene's germline CDR1 is MNHNY and CDR2 SVGAGI (reference sequence). The DNA for the CDR3 is TGTGCCAGCAGTCCTCGGAGCGGGACTAGCACAGATACGCAGTATTTT. Its protein product is CASSPRSGTSTDTQYF.

The V call is TRBV10-3, the J call TRBJ2-5, with TRBD2 identical over 7 bases. Germline CDR1 is ENHRY and CDR2 is SYGVKD. The ends lost 3 bases at V and 5 bases at J; junction bases unmatched: 12. The CDR3 extends over 16 amino acids. CDR3 DNA: TGTGCCATCAGTGAACTAGCGTCTGCGGGATTGGAGACCCAGTACTTC. Translated, it gives CAISELASAGLETQYF.

The rearrangement joins TRBV7-2 to TRBJ2-7; D is uncertain. The CDR3 runs to 14 residues. With 5 bases removed from V and 1 base from J, the gap between germline ends came to 12 bases. In germline, CDR1 is SGHTA, CDR2 FQGNSA. As DNA, the CDR3 is TGTGCCAGCAGCCCAGACCCAAATTCCTACGAGCAGTACTTC. Its translation: CASSPDPNSYEQYF.

The rearrangement links TRBV29-1 to TRBJ1-2, with 9 bases fitting TRBD1. This CDR3 comprises 13 residues. Germline V gene data show CDR1 as SQVTM and CDR2 as ANQGSEA. Trimming removed 8 bases from V and 6 bases from J; junction bases left unmatched: 10. This chain's CDR3 is CSLRPGQGDGYTF. CDR3 sequence (DNA): TGCAGCCTAAGACCGGGACAGGGTGATGGCTACACCTTC. Full variable domain (remainder filled in from reference TRBV29-1 and TRBJ1-2): SAVISQKPSRDICQRGTSLTIQCQVDSQVTMMFWYRQQPGQSLTLIATANQGSEATYESGFVIDKFPISRPNLTFSTLTVSNMSPEDSSIYLCSLRPGQGDGYTFGSGTRLTVV.

The V and J genes are TRBV5-1 and TRBJ2-7; 7 positions agree with TRBD2. CDR1 and CDR2 (germline): SGHRS, YFSETQ. Losses at the gene ends were 4 bases for V and 5 bases for J; bases not matched to a gene: 9. The CDR3 is 14 residues long. The CDR3 DNA reads TGCGCCAGCAGCCCTGGGGGGACTATCAACGAGCAGTACTTC. It codes for CASSPGGTINEQYF.

The chain employs TRBV6-1 and TRBJ1-5; no reliable D call. The CDR3 is 13 amino acids. V was shortened by 7 bases and J by 0 bases, with 7 bases between the two germline ends. Germline lookup yields CDR1 MNHNS and CDR2 SASEGT. DNA of the CDR3: TGTGCCAGCAAGGAGGGTAGCAATCAGCCCCAGCATTTT. Protein: CASKEGSNQPQHF.

V gene TRBV5-1 combines with J gene TRBJ2-7, with D perhaps matching TRBD1 (6 bases). The V end lost 0 bases, the J end lost 5 bases, and 9 bases lay between the germline ends. Germline CDR1 and CDR2: SGHRS and YFSETQ. This CDR3 spans 13 amino acids. CDR3 nucleotide sequence: TGCGCCAGCAGCTTGGGTCAGGGGAACGAGCAGTACTTC. This translates into CASSLGQGNEQYF.

The rearrangement uses TRBV9 and TRBJ2-1, with TRBD2 matching over 7 bases. From germline, CDR1 is SGDLS and CDR2 YYNGEE. The J segment lost 10 bases and the V segment lost 4 bases, leaving 17 bases of the junction unmatched. CDR3 length: 16 amino acids. CDR3 coding DNA: TGTGCCAGCAGCCCCCGACTAGCAGAGGCGTCTAGGGAGCAGTTCTTC. It codes for CASSPRLAEASREQFF.

The gene calls are TRBV6-1 and TRBJ2-3; 12 bases are shared with TRBD2. The length of the CDR3 is 14 residues. V trimming: 4 bases; J trimming: 8 bases; junction bases outside the gene matches: 4. CDR1 is MNHNS and CDR2 is SASEGT in the germline V gene. The CDR3 spells CASSAGLAGSTQYF. CDR3 DNA: TGTGCCAGCAGTGCAGGACTAGCGGGAAGTACGCAGTATTTT.

This chain uses TRBV5-4 with TRBJ1-1; 7 nucleotides line up with TRBD1. The germline V gene encodes CDR1 SGHNT and CDR2 YYREEE (reference sequence). V trimming: 0 bases; J trimming: 0 bases; junction bases outside the gene matches: 5. CDR3 length: 16 amino acids. CDR3: CASSLGQGGMNTEAFF. The CDR3 DNA sequence: TGTGCCAGCAGCTTGGGACAGGGAGGCATGAACACTGAAGCTTTCTTT.

The chain links TRBV9 to TRBJ2-3; TRBD1 is a possible D gene (5 bases). The CDR3 is made up of 14 amino acids. The V end was cut by 2 bases, the J end by 2 bases, with 9 bases between. The germline V gene has CDR1 SGDLS and CDR2 YYNGEE. The CDR3 loop is CASSVDSPTDTQYF. CDR3 nucleotide sequence: TGTGCCAGCAGCGTCGACAGCCCCACAGATACGCAGTATTTT.